A single sample is the source of the 22 T cell receptor beta chains below, sequenced in a study of shared clonotypes between healthy human individuals. Assay used: immunoSEQ multiplex PCR; TCRdb lists only in-frame clones, some missing. The table has 400,000 to 550,000 clones, less than 80% seen once. The sample taken for sequencing was PBMCs. All receptors derive from a woman in her forties in good health. Some clones in this sample may be carry-over from other donors' samples.

Remarks on this clone: The same CDR3 also results from other DNA sequences found in this sample. The chain joins TRBV30 to TRBJ2-7; a possible D gene is TRBD2 (6 bases). CDR1 is GTSNPN, CDR2 SVGIG, per germline (reference sequence). The germline V and J ends were trimmed by 0 bases and 7 bases, with 16 bases remaining between them. The CDR3 length is 14 residues. The CDR3 DNA is TGTGCCTGGAGTGTGAGGCCGGGAGCCGGAGAGCAGTACTTC. Translation gives CAWSVRPGAGEQYF.

In its sample, this clone was seen a few times. The V call is TRBV30, the J call TRBJ1-1, with 7 bases matching TRBD1. Germline V gene sequence: CDR1 GTSNPN, CDR2 SVGIG (reference sequence). The CDR3 spans 12 residues. Trimming took 5 bases from V and 5 from J; bases not matched to a gene: 5. Written as DNA, the CDR3 is TGTGCCTGGGACAGGGTTGGGACTGAAGCTTTCTTT. This codes for CAWDRVGTEAFF.

This clone was detected once. V is TRBV5-1 and J is TRBJ2-5; 14 nucleotides align to TRBD2. The CDR3 is 18 amino acids. Unmatched junction bases numbered 11, after V lost 5 bases and J lost 2 bases. From germline, CDR1 is SGHRS and CDR2 YFSETQ. DNA of the CDR3: TGCGCCAGCAGGCCCGGGACTAGCGGGAGCCTGGGGCAAGAGACCCAGTACTTC. This gives the protein CASRPGTSGSLGQETQYF.

J is TRBJ2-2 and V is TRBV7-9; D is unresolved. Trimming stripped 5 bases from V and 2 bases from J, with 9 bases between. This CDR3 comprises 14 residues. Germline assignment: CDR1 SEHNR and CDR2 FQNEAQ (reference sequence). Here the CDR3 DNA reads TGTGCCAGCAGCCCCCCCACTAACACCGGGGAGCTGTTTTTT. It yields the protein CASSPPTNTGELFF.

This clone was seen a few times. The chain's CDR3 is CASGPLGRATGELFF. The CDR3 coding sequence is TGTGCCAGTGGGCCCCTGGGCAGGGCTACCGGGGAGCTGTTTTTT. V gene TRBV19 combines with J gene TRBJ2-2; perhaps TRBD1 as D (5 bases). This CDR3 contains 15 residues. V lost 8 bases and J lost 5, with 18 bases in between. CDR1 and CDR2 from the germline V gene are LNHDA and SQIVND (reference sequence).

The chain recombines TRBV18 with TRBJ2-3; perhaps TRBD1 as D (5 bases). This CDR3 region has 14 residues. Germline CDR1 KGHSH, CDR2 LQKENI. Trimming cost V 3 bases and J 1 base, with 8 bases left between them. CDR3 sequence (DNA): TGTGCCAGCTCACCGGGCAGGGGCACAGATACGCAGTATTTT. It yields the protein CASSPGRGTDTQYF.

The table lists this clone with a few counts. The rearrangement links TRBV11-2 to TRBJ2-7, with 8 bases fitting TRBD2. Germline-derived CDR1 and CDR2 are SGHAT and FQNNGV. V trimming: 5 bases; J trimming: 3 bases; junction bases outside the gene matches: 9. The CDR3 is made up of 15 amino acids. The CDR3 is CASSPGGLFIYEQYF. The CDR3 DNA reads TGTGCCAGCAGCCCGGGGGGGCTATTCATCTACGAGCAGTACTTC.

This clone was picked up a small number of times. The chain recombines TRBV2 with TRBJ2-7; possibly TRBD2 for D (5 bases). CDR3 length: 14 residues. Germline assignment: CDR1 SNHLY and CDR2 FYNNEI. V lost 8 bases to trimming and J lost 2 bases, with 16 bases between them. CDR3 region: CASALLLGPYEQYF. The CDR3 DNA reads TGTGCCAGCGCACTCCTACTAGGGCCCTACGAGCAGTACTTC.

The V and J genes are TRBV28 and TRBJ2-1; perhaps TRBD2 as D (5 bases). This CDR3 is 14 amino acids long. Trimming removed 8 bases at V and 0 bases at J, with 11 bases between. The germline gives CDR1 MDHEN, CDR2 SYDVKM. The DNA of the CDR3 is TGTGCCAGCGGCGAGCGGCTCTCCTACAATGAGCAGTTCTTC. Its translation: CASGERLSYNEQFF.

Details on this clone: The junction differs from germline at one of its ends, possibly a read error. This chain links TRBV11-2 with TRBJ1-3, with no clear D. Germline loops: CDR1 SGHAT, CDR2 FQNNGV. The CDR3 contains 12 residues. The chain's CDR3 is CASSLGRNTIYF. As DNA, the CDR3 is TGTGCCAGCAGTTTAGGTCGAAACACCATATATTTT.

The gene calls are TRBV5-4 and TRBJ2-5; D may be TRBD2 (6 bases). Germline V gene lookup returns CDR1 SGHNT and CDR2 YYREEE (reference sequence). Trimming left V 1 base short and J 6 bases short, with 13 bases between. The CDR3 extends over 14 amino acids. The CDR3 is CASSLLAGRQTQYF. The CDR3 coding sequence is TGTGCCAGCAGCTTGTTGGCGGGGAGGCAGACCCAGTACTTC.

This CDR3 reads CATRPIGGYNEKLFF. DNA for the CDR3: TGTGCCACCAGGCCGATTGGGGGATATAATGAAAAACTGTTTTTT. This sequence joins TRBV2 and TRBJ1-4, with D perhaps matching TRBD1 (5 bases). This CDR3 spans 15 amino acids. Germline V gives CDR1 SNHLY, CDR2 FYNNEI. Trimming stripped 10 bases from V and 4 bases from J, with 19 bases between.

The J gene is TRBJ2-1, the V gene TRBV5-1, with D possibly being TRBD2 (5 bases). V lost 2 bases and J 5 bases, leaving 11 bases between the germline ends. The V gene's germline CDR1 is SGHRS and CDR2 YFSETQ. CDR3 size: 14 residues. CDR3 in amino acids: CASSLELDDNEQFF. The CDR3 nucleotides read TGCGCCAGCAGCTTAGAACTAGATGACAATGAGCAGTTCTTC.

The V gene is TRBV30, the J gene TRBJ1-3, with TRBD1 matching 9 bases. Looked up from germline, CDR1 is GTSNPN and CDR2 is SVGIG (reference sequence). CDR3 size: 16 residues. V lost 3 bases, J lost 2 bases, and 8 bases stayed unmatched. CDR3 in DNA: TGTGCCTGGAGAGAGACAGGGGGTTTCGCTGGAAACACCATATATTTT. Translating gives CAWRETGGFAGNTIYF. Full variable domain (outside the CDR3, taken from reference TRBV30 and TRBJ1-3): SQTIHQWPATLVQPVGSPLSLECTVEGTSNPNLYWYRQAAGRGLQLLFYSVGIGQISSEVPQNLSASRPQDRQFILSSKKLLLSDSGFYLCAWRETGGFAGNTIYFGEGSWLTVV.

The gene calls are TRBV2 and TRBJ2-1; no reliable D call. Germline values: CDR1 SNHLY, CDR2 FYNNEI. This CDR3 has 13 residues. Deletions cut 10 bases from V and 0 bases from J, with 10 bases between. CDR3 residues: CATRRFSYNEQFF. CDR3 nucleotides: TGTGCCACGCGCCGCTTCTCCTACAATGAGCAGTTCTTC.

The chain has TRBV5-1 and TRBJ1-2; D is undetermined. Trimming stripped 0 bases from V and 1 base from J, with 10 bases between. Germline V lookup: CDR1 SGHRS, CDR2 YFSETQ. This CDR3 comprises 15 residues. The CDR3 DNA sequence: TGCGCCAGCAGCTTGGCGGCAGGCCATAACTATGGCTACACCTTC. Its protein is CASSLAAGHNYGYTF. The variable domain in full, completed from reference TRBV5-1 and TRBJ1-2, reads KAGVTQTPRYLIKTRGQQVTLSCSPISGHRSVSWYQQTPGQGLQFLFEYFSETQRNKGNFPGRFSGRQFSNSRSEMNVSTLELGDSALYLCASSLAAGHNYGYTFGSGTRLTVV.

The chain couples TRBV19 to TRBJ1-2, with unresolved D. Germline assignment: CDR1 LNHDA and CDR2 SQIVND (reference sequence). Deletions cut 8 bases from V and 4 bases from J, with 11 bases between. This CDR3 contains 12 residues. The CDR3 sequence is CASHAWGYGYTF. CDR3 DNA sequence: TGTGCCAGTCACGCCTGGGGCTATGGCTACACCTTC.

The gene calls are TRBV7-3 and TRBJ2-1, with 8 bases that match TRBD2. The CDR3 contains 14 residues. The V gene end was trimmed by 4 bases and the J gene end by 7 bases; junction bases not matched to a gene: 6. CDR1 is SGHTA and CDR2 is FQGTGA in the germline V gene. The CDR3 coding sequence is TGTGCCAGCAGCTCAGGACTAGCCAGGAATGAGCAGTTCTTC. Residues: CASSSGLARNEQFF.

The V call is TRBV2, the J call TRBJ1-2; D might be TRBD1 (5 bases). Germline V CDR1 and CDR2: SNHLY, FYNNEI. V lost 8 bases and J lost 2, with 12 bases in between. The CDR3 extends over 13 amino acids. Here the CDR3 reads CASGYRDNYGYTF. CDR3 DNA sequence: TGTGCCAGCGGTTACCGGGACAACTATGGCTACACCTTC.

This clone was picked up one time. A single base is all that separates this from a far larger clone, so a read error is likely. Other DNA sequences in this sample translate to the same CDR3. This chain links TRBV28 with TRBJ1-5; no definite D call. Trimming shortened V by 3 bases and J by 10 bases, and 10 bases separated the two germline ends. The CDR3 runs to 12 residues. Germline CDR1 MDHEN, CDR2 SYDVKM. The CDR3 nucleotides are TGTGCCAGCAGTTTTTCTCTAGGACCCCAGCATTTT. This translates into CASSFSLGPQHF.

The chain is built from TRBV5-4 and TRBJ1-2; TRBD1 agrees at 8 bases. Germline V gene sequence: CDR1 SGHNT, CDR2 YYREEE (reference sequence). Unmatched junction bases numbered 12, after V lost 4 bases and J lost 4 bases. This CDR3 region has 16 residues. The CDR3 DNA is TGTGCCAGCAGCAACGGTGGGCAGGGGGCTTTCTATGGCTACACCTTC. Translating gives CASSNGGQGAFYGYTF.

This clone was found many times. The J gene is TRBJ2-7, the V gene TRBV5-4; D is perhaps TRBD1 (5 bases). CDR3 length: 12 residues. CDR1 is SGHNT and CDR2 is YYREEE in the germline V gene (reference sequence). The V end lost 0 bases, the J end lost 9 bases, and 10 bases lay between the germline ends. CDR3 bases: TGTGCCAGCAGCTTGGACAGGTCTAGGCAGTACTTC. Its translation is CASSLDRSRQYF.